Described below is a single TCR beta chain sequence and its context. The sample holds one count of this clone. The clone's antigen remains unknown. No much larger clonotype is one base removed from it; base qualities were not supplied. This sample was taken from a study of T cell responses to AZD1222 COVID-19 vaccine (dated by TCRdb to the early 2020s). For the wider study: TCR sequencing covered 233 trial participants: 207 given two doses of AZD1222 and 26 given two doses of MenACWY control vaccine. Enrollment into the trials was organized by age into subgroups of 18-55, 56-69 and 70-plus years, and those subgroups contained roughly 150, 30 and 60 TCR-sequenced participants, respectively.

The sample's time point label, in plain terms: about 28 days (+/-7) after the second vaccine dose. AZD1222 recipients with second doses at about 4 weeks or about 12 weeks were pooled, because spike-specific TCR depth and breadth did not differ between schedules. Vaccinee samples were obtained from the UK trials COV001 and COV002, which included a single-blind randomized controlled phase 2/3 trial of AZD1222 (ChAdOx1 nCoV-19) in healthy adults. For TCRbeta chain sequencing, PBMC samples were collected from trial participants at day 0 and at day 28 after the second dose. V is pared back by 2 bases and J by 7 bases, with 12 bases lying between the germline termini. CDR1 and CDR2 (GTSNPN, SVGIG) derive from the germline V gene (reference sequence). From the cysteine through the phenylalanine, the CDR3 covers 13 amino acids. Only the CDR3 part of the read is kept: 39 bases, read in frame from the first base.

The CDR3 regions of human TCRbeta chains were subjected to immunosequencing. In the original analysis: Repertoire TCRs were checked for matches against a reference library of SARS-CoV-2-specific TCRs that had been generated using the MIRA antigen-specificity platform. Breadth was defined as the fraction of unique TCRs that were SARS-CoV-2-associated, and depth was defined as the fraction of total T cells that were SARS-CoV-2-associated. Using the MIRA data, every spike-specific TCR was mapped to the spike region that the TCR reacted to and assigned to either a CD4 or a CD8 class. Log10-transformed breadth and depth values were compared by one-way ANOVA with Sidak's multiple comparisons tests. The source is immuneACCESS, and TCRdb retained only in-frame sequences with V and J called. Part of the clones is not carried over; for the studies checked, unresolved V genes explain less than half of this, and the remainder is unexplained. The DNA was the basis for D and trimming; V, J and clone size are from that table. The table for this sample lists approximately 61,000 clones; about four fifths of them were counted only once. 26% of the sample is taken by the ten largest.

What the study reported, not specific to this receptor: After two AZD1222 doses, both the breadth and the depth of spike-specific TCRs were significantly higher than at day 0 and than in MenACWY recipients. Conclusions about previously exposed vaccinees are limited, since just a handful of AZD1222 recipients were seropositive for SARS-CoV-2 at baseline. Nearly half of unique spike-specific TCRs reportedly recognized epitopes outside regions mutated in the B.1.351 and B.1.1.7 variants. Because no day 14 peak-response samples were available, the repertoires could be characterized only after the peak T cell response. In the small 56-69-year group, the increase in depth fell short of significance, most likely because of low power. Participants were mostly white British and included more females than males, and it was suggested by the authors that clonal diversity may have been underestimated. Vaccine-associated CD4 TCRs spanned the whole spike protein, with dominant responses in regions 160-218 and 743-854.

This sequence originates from an adult who received the AZD1222 COVID-19 vaccine. The sample consisted of peripheral blood, taken 28 days after the second AZD1222 dose. The V gene is TRBV30 and the J gene is TRBJ1-5; the D gene remains uncertain. The nucleotides read TGTGCCTGGAGTCAAGGCGTGGACCAGCCCCAGCATTTT. It translates to CAWSQGVDQPQHF.